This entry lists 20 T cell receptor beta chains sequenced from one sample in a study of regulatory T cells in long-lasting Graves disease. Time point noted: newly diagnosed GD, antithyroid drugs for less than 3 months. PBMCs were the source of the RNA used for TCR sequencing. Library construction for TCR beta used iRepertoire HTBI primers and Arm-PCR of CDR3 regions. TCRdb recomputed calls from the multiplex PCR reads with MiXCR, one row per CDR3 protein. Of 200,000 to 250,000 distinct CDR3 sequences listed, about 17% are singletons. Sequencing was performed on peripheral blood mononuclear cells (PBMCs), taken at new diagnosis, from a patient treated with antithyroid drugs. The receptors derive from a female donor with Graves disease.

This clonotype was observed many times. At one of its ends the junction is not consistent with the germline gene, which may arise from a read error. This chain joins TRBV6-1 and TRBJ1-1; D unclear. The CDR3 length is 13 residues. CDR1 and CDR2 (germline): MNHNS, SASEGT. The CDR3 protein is CASSEGKGTEAFF. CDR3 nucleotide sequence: TGTGCCAGCAGCGAAGGTAAAGGCACTGAAGCTTTCTTT.

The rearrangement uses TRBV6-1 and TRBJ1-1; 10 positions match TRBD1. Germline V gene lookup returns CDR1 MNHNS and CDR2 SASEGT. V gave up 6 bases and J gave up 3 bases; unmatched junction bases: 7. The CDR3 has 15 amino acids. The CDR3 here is CASRSLGTGDTEAFF. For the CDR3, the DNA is TGTGCCAGCAGATCCCTTGGGACAGGGGACACTGAAGCTTTCTTT.

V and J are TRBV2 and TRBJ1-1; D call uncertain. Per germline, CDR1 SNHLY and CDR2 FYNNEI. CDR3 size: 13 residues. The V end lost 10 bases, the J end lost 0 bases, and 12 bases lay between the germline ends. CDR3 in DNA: TGTGCCACCAATTCACCGATGAACACTGAAGCTTTCTTT. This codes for CATNSPMNTEAFF.

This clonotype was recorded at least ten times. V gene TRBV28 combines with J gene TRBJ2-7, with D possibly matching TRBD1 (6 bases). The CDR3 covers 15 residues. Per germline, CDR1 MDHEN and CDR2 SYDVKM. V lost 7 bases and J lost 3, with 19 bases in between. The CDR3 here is CASNPQGRQNYEQYF. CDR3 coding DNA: TGTGCCAGCAATCCCCAGGGGAGACAAAACTACGAGCAGTACTTC.

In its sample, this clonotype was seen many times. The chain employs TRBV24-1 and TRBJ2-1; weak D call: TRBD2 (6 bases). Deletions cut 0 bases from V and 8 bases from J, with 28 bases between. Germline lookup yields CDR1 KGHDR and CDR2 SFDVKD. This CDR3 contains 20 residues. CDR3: CATSDLPGTGRSGVTYEQFF. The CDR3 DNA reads TGTGCCACCAGTGATTTGCCGGGGACTGGCCGTTCTGGGGTGACGTATGAGCAGTTCTTC.

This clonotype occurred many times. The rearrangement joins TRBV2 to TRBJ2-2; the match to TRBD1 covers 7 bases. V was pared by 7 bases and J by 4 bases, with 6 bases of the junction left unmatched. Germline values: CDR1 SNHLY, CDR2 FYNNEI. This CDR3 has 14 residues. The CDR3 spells CASTRQGITGELFF. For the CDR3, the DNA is TGTGCCAGCACCCGACAGGGAATCACCGGGGAGCTGTTTTTT.

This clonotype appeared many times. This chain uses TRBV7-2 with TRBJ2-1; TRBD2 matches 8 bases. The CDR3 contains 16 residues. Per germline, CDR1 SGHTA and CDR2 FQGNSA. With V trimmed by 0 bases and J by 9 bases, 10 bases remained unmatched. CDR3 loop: CASSLARTGGESEQFF. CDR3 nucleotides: TGTGCCAGCAGCTTAGCTCGGACGGGGGGGGAGAGTGAGCAGTTCTTC.

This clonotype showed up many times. The CDR3 here is CASSPETSGIQETQYF. CDR3 coding DNA: TGCGCCAGCAGCCCGGAGACTAGCGGGATTCAAGAGACCCAGTACTTC. The chain carries TRBV5-1 and TRBJ2-5; 11 bases map to TRBD2. The CDR3 is 16 amino acids. The V segment lost 4 bases and the J segment 2 bases; nucleotides outside the gene matches: 7. From germline, CDR1 is SGHRS and CDR2 YFSETQ.

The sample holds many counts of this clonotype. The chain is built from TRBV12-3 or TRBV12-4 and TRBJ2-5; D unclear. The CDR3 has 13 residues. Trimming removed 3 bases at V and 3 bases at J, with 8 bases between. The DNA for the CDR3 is TGTGCCAGCAGTTTTCCAGGCAAAGAGACCCAGTACTTC. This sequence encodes CASSFPGKETQYF.

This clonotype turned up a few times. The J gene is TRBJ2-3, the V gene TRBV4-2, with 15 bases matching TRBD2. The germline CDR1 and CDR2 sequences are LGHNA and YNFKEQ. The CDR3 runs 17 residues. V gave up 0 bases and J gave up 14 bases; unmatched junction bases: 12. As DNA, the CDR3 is TGTGCCAGCAGCCAAGACCCCCTCGGGACTAGCGGGAGGTTGGGGTATTTT. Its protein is CASSQDPLGTSGRLGYF.

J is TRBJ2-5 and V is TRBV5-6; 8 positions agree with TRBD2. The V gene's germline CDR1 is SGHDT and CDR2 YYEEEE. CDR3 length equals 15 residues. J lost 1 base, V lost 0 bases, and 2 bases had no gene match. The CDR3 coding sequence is TGTGCCAGCAGCTTGGCCGGGACTAGCCAAGAGACCCAGTACTTC. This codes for CASSLAGTSQETQYF.

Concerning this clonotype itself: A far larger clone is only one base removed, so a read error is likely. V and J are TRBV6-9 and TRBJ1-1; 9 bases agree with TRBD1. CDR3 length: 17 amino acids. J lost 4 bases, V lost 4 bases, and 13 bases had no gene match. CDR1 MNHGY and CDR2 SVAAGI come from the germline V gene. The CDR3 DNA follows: TGTGCCAGCAGTTCGATGTATCGAGGACAGGGGAGCACTGAAGCTTTCTTT. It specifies CASSSMYRGQGSTEAFF.

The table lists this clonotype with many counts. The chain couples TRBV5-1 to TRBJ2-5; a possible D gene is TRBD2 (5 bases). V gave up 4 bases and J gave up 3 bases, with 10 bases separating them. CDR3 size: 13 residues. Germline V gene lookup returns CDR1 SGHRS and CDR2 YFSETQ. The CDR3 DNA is TGCGCCAGCAGCCTAGCCACGAAAGAGACCCAGTACTTC. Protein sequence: CASSLATKETQYF.

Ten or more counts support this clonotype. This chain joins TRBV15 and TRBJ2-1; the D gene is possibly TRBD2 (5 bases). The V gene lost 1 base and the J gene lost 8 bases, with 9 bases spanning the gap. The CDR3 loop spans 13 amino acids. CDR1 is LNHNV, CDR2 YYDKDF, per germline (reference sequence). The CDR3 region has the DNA TGTGCCACCAGCAGAGTGCCAGCGGATGAGCAGTTCTTC. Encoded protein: CATSRVPADEQFF.

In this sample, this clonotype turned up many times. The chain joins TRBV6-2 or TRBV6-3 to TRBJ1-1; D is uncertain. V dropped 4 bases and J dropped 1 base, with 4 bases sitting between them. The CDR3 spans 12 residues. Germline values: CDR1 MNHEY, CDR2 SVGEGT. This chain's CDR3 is CASSWGNTEAFF. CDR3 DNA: TGTGCCAGCAGTTGGGGGAACACTGAAGCTTTCTTT.

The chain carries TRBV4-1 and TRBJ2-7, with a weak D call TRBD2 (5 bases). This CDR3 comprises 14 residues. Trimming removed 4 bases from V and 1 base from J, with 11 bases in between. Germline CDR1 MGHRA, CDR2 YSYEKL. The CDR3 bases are TGCGCCAGCAGCCTCTGGACTGGGTCCTACGAGCAGTACTTC. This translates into CASSLWTGSYEQYF.

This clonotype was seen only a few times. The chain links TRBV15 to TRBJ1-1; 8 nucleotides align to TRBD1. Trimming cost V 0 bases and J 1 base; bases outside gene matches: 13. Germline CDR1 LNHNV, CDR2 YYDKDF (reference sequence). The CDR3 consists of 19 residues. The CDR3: CATSRDGRGQGVANTEAFF. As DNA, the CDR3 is TGTGCCACCAGCAGAGATGGTCGCGGACAGGGTGTCGCGAACACTGAAGCTTTCTTT.

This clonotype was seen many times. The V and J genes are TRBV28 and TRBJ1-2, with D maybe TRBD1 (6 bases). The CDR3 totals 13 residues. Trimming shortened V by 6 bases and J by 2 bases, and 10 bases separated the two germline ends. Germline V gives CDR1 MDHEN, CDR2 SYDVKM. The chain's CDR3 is CASRTTGNYGYTF. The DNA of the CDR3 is TGTGCCAGCAGGACTACAGGGAACTATGGCTACACCTTC.

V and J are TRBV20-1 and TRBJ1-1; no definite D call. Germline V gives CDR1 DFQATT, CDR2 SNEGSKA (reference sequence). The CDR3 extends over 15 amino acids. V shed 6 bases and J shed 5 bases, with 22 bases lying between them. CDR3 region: CSAKSGPPMGTEAFF. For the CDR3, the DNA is TGCAGTGCAAAATCCGGGCCTCCCATGGGGACTGAAGCTTTCTTT.

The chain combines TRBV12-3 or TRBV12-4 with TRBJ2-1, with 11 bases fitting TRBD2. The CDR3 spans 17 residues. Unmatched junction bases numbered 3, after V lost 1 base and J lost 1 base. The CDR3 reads CASSLDASGRSYNEQFF. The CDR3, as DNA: TGTGCCAGCAGTTTAGATGCTAGCGGGAGGTCCTACAATGAGCAGTTCTTC.